This TCR beta chain was sequenced for a study of blood T cell repertoires in COVID-19. This clone came up a few times. Germline CDR1 reads MGHRA; CDR2 reads YSYEKL. The CDR3 is 19 residues long. Trimming removed 2 bases from V and 3 bases from J; junction bases left unmatched: 11. Clones were read by immunoSEQ multiplex PCR, and TCRdb kept only the in-frame ones, dropping some. The data show some 400,000 clones, 70% to 90% seen once. Sample: peripheral blood. This rearrangement joins TRBV4-1 to TRBJ1-5; 12 bases are shared with TRBD1. The sequence came from a woman in her sixties or seventies with COVID-19, enrolled during active disease. The CDR3, as DNA: TGCGCCAGCAGCCAAAGTAGATCCGGGACAGGGGGCTACAATCAGCCCCAGCATTTT. Encoded protein: CASSQSRSGTGGYNQPQHF.